Below, 21 T cell receptor beta chains from the same sample are listed, as sequenced in a study of T cell repertoires in cytomegalovirus infection. TCRdb called the reads again in MiXCR, with one record for every CDR3 protein. The data hold about 890,000 distinct CDR3 sequences, with less than 35% observed a single time. These receptors lack a known antigen. The sample was cultured CD8+ T cells from PBMCs, taken from culture after CMV antigen stimulation. The receptors stem from a human donor in good health (CMV status not recorded). Some clones in this sample may be carry-over from other donors' samples.

Worth noting for this clonotype: A read error may account for a junction end that differs from germline. The chain recombines TRBV7-2 with TRBJ1-4; 7 bases fit TRBD1. Germline CDR1 and CDR2: SGHTA and FQGNSA. The CDR3 sequence is 16 residues long. Here the CDR3 DNA reads TGTGCCAACAGCTTATACAGGGGTCCGCCTAATGAAAAACTGTTTTTT. As protein: CANSLYRGPPNEKLFF.

The chain couples TRBV7-9 to TRBJ2-5; 8 bases match TRBD2. The germline V gene has CDR1 SEHNR and CDR2 FQNEAQ (reference sequence). This CDR3 is 16 amino acids long. Trimming took 5 bases from V and 1 from J; bases not matched to a gene: 9. CDR3 in amino acids: CASSLQAGAIQETQYF. For the CDR3, the DNA is TGTGCCAGCAGCCTACAAGCGGGGGCAATCCAAGAGACCCAGTACTTC.

This clonotype appeared a few times. The chain employs TRBV5-1 and TRBJ2-7; perhaps D is TRBD1 or TRBD2 (5 bases each). Germline CDR1 is SGHRS and CDR2 is YFSETQ. The CDR3 is 12 residues long. Deletions cut 4 bases from V and 7 bases from J, with 12 bases between. CDR3 loop: CASSPVGEEQYF. CDR3 nucleotide sequence: TGCGCCAGCAGCCCAGTAGGGGAGGAGCAGTACTTC. The whole variable domain, filled in from reference TRBV5-1 and TRBJ2-7, reads KAGVTQTPRYLIKTRGQQVTLSCSPISGHRSVSWYQQTPGQGLQFLFEYFSETQRNKGNFPGRFSGRQFSNSRSEMNVSTLELGDSALYLCASSPVGEEQYFGPGTRLTVT.

At least ten counts were recorded for this clonotype. This chain joins TRBV6-5 and TRBJ2-3, with 7 bases matching TRBD2. With V trimmed by 7 bases and J by 1 base, 8 bases remained unmatched. The CDR3 is made up of 15 amino acids. CDR1 is MNHEY and CDR2 is SVGAGI in the germline V gene. The CDR3 coding sequence is TGTGCCAGCAATACAAGACTAGCCCGCACAGATACGCAGTATTTT. This encodes CASNTRLARTDTQYF.

This chain's CDR3 is CASSLYRDMNTEAFF. CDR3 DNA sequence: TGTGCCAGCAGTCTATACAGGGATATGAACACTGAAGCTTTCTTT. The gene calls are TRBV6-5 and TRBJ1-1, with D maybe TRBD1 (6 bases). The V end lost 5 bases, the J end lost 0 bases, and 13 bases lay between the germline ends. Germline assignment: CDR1 MNHEY and CDR2 SVGAGI. The CDR3 spans 15 residues.

The rearrangement links TRBV28 to TRBJ2-7; D may be TRBD1 (6 bases). Germline lookup yields CDR1 MDHEN and CDR2 SYDVKM. V was cut by 10 bases and J by 3 bases, with 13 bases left in between. CDR3 length equals 12 residues. CDR3 nucleotide sequence: TGTGCCACACAGGGACACTACTACGAGCAGTACGTC. Translation: CATQGHYYEQYV.

Of note for this clonotype: A much larger clonotype is one base distant, so this may be a read error. The gene calls are TRBV7-6 and TRBJ2-1; 8 bases align to TRBD2. CDR3 size: 15 residues. CDR1 SGHVS and CDR2 FNYEAQ come from the germline V gene. The CDR3: CASSSGGLVGNEQFF. The CDR3 DNA reads TGTGCTAGCAGCTCCGGGGGACTAGTGGGCAATGAGCAGTTCTTC.

The chain uses TRBV20-1 and TRBJ2-1, with D uncertain. V lost 5 bases to trimming and J lost 13 bases, with 27 bases between them. Germline V gene sequence: CDR1 DFQATT, CDR2 SNEGSKA (reference sequence). This CDR3 contains 15 residues. The CDR3 reads CSAPLFTRHEVAQFF. CDR3 DNA sequence: TGCAGTGCTCCCCTCTTTACCCGGCACGAAGTCGCCCAGTTCTTC.

This clonotype was observed at least ten times. The chain joins TRBV7-8 to TRBJ1-5; 8 nucleotides agree with TRBD1. Germline CDR1 and CDR2: SGHVS and FQNEAQ. The CDR3 sequence is 15 residues long. The V and J ends lost 3 bases and 3 bases, in that order; junction bases with no gene match: 4. The CDR3 DNA is TGTGCCAGCAGCTTCTCAGGGGGCAACAATCAGCCCCAGCATTTT. Translation: CASSFSGGNNQPQHF.

Ten or more counts support this clonotype. The chain combines TRBV7-6 with TRBJ2-5; D remains unclear. V gave up 1 base and J gave up 5 bases, with 8 bases separating them. Germline V gives CDR1 SGHVS, CDR2 FNYEAQ. The CDR3 runs to 13 residues. The CDR3 DNA follows: TGTGCCAGCAGCTTAGGGGCGGCGGAGACCCAGTACTTC. It is translated as CASSLGAAETQYF.

This clonotype has more than one count but fewer than ten. The chain couples TRBV6-1 to TRBJ1-3, with D hard to call. Germline loops: CDR1 MNHNS, CDR2 SASEGT. Deletions cut 7 bases from V and 0 bases from J, with 10 bases between. The CDR3 consists of 14 residues. Here the CDR3 DNA reads TGTGCCAGCACCCACACCGACTCTGGAAACACCATATATTTT. This gives the protein CASTHTDSGNTIYF.

The V and J genes are TRBV4-1 and TRBJ1-3; D is ambiguous. CDR1 and CDR2 from the germline V gene are MGHRA and YSYEKL. Trimming stripped 0 bases from V and 0 bases from J, with 9 bases between. This CDR3 contains 16 residues. Written as DNA, the CDR3 is TGCGCCAGCAGCCAAGATTTCGCTGCCTCTGGAAACACCATATATTTT. This encodes CASSQDFAASGNTIYF.

This clonotype was recorded a few times. This may be a read error, as it is one base from a much larger clone. V gene TRBV6-5 combines with J gene TRBJ1-5; TRBD1 aligns across 11 bases. CDR3 length: 14 amino acids. Unmatched junction bases numbered 3, after V lost 4 bases and J lost 7 bases. Germline lookup yields CDR1 MNHEY and CDR2 SVGAGI. The CDR3 region is CASSLDRGHQPQHF. The CDR3 DNA reads as TGTGCCAGCAGTTTGGACAGGGGGCACCAGCCCCAGCATTTT.

This rearrangement joins TRBV6-8 to TRBJ1-1; D is unresolved. Germline-derived CDR1 and CDR2 are MNHGY and SAAAGT. The CDR3 is 13 amino acids. V lost 4 bases, J lost 1 base, and 7 bases lay in between. The CDR3 spells CASSFHPNTEAFF. Here the CDR3 DNA reads TGTGCCAGCAGTTTCCATCCGAACACTGAAGCTTTCTTT.

This clonotype was counted a few times. The rearrangement joins TRBV7-9 to TRBJ1-4; D gene ambiguous. V lost 6 bases to trimming and J lost 2 bases, with 16 bases between them. This CDR3 has 16 residues. Germline CDR1 SEHNR, CDR2 FQNEAQ (reference sequence). The CDR3 region is CASRALGGKTNEKLFF. CDR3 nucleotides: TGTGCCAGCAGGGCTCTGGGAGGCAAGACTAATGAAAAACTGTTTTTT.

The chain recombines TRBV7-9 with TRBJ2-7; 8 bases agree with TRBD2. This CDR3 has 15 residues. Germline loops: CDR1 SEHNR, CDR2 FQNEAQ (reference sequence). V shed 5 bases and J 4 bases; nucleotides not matched to a gene: 10. The CDR3 spells CASSLLGSGDYEQYF. The CDR3 nucleotides are TGTGCCAGCAGCCTTCTCGGTAGCGGGGATTACGAGCAGTACTTC.

The chain joins TRBV10-3 to TRBJ1-1, with TRBD1 matching over 8 bases. Unmatched junction bases numbered 5, after V lost 4 bases and J lost 10 bases. Germline CDR1 is ENHRY and CDR2 is SYGVKD. The CDR3 is 12 residues long. CDR3: CAISAEGTGAFF. DNA for the CDR3: TGTGCCATCAGTGCAGAAGGGACAGGAGCTTTCTTT.

Details on this clonotype: The germline gene is not matched at one end of the junction; a read error may be the cause. The CDR3 loop is CASSLGTLAKNTQYF. For the CDR3, the DNA is TGTGCCAGCAGCTTAGGGACTTTAGCCAAAAACACTCAGTACTTC. V gene TRBV7-4 combines with J gene TRBJ2-4; a weak D match, TRBD2 (5 bases). In germline, CDR1 is SGHVT, CDR2 SQSDAQ. This CDR3 comprises 15 residues.

This clonotype was observed a few times. The chain carries TRBV7-9 and TRBJ1-1; D is ambiguous. The CDR3 spans 12 residues. V gave up 7 bases and J gave up 3 bases, with 9 bases separating them. Per germline, CDR1 SEHNR and CDR2 FQNEAQ (reference sequence). The CDR3 loop is CASMSSYTEAFF. The CDR3 bases are TGTGCCAGCATGTCGTCCTACACTGAAGCTTTCTTT.

This clonotype was counted many times. The V gene is TRBV7-3, the J gene TRBJ2-3; weak D call: TRBD1 (6 bases). Germline-derived CDR1 and CDR2 are SGHTA and FQGTGA. Trimming left V 4 bases short and J 1 base short, with 9 bases between. CDR3 length: 14 residues. The CDR3 is CASSYEGGTDTQYF. The CDR3 bases are TGTGCCAGCAGCTACGAGGGGGGCACAGATACGCAGTATTTT.

This chain uses TRBV6-1 with TRBJ1-5, with D maybe TRBD1 (5 bases). Per germline, CDR1 MNHNS and CDR2 SASEGT. Trimming left V 6 bases short and J 3 bases short, with 12 bases between. This CDR3 has 14 residues. The CDR3 is CASRPQGANQPQHF. The CDR3 DNA reads as TGTGCCAGCAGACCCCAGGGCGCCAATCAGCCCCAGCATTTT.